Presented here are 4 T cell receptor beta chains from one specimen sequenced in a study of CD8+ T cells in alopecia areata. Reverse transcribed after extraction, RNA yielded cDNA as the sequencing template. TCRdb keeps only in-frame clones here, not all; method: immunoSEQ multiplex PCR. The repertoire includes 160,000 or so clones, about 66% of them detected once, and over 9.5% sits in the top ten. Sequenced here: CD8+ T cells sorted from blood, sampled at week 0. The source is a human donor with alopecia areata.

The chain links TRBV11-2 to TRBJ1-4, with no clear D. CDR3 length equals 12 residues. Per germline, CDR1 SGHAT and CDR2 FQNNGV. With 3 bases removed from V and 6 bases from J, the gap between germline ends came to 5 bases. Here the CDR3 reads CASSFGDEKLFF. In nucleotides, the CDR3 is TGTGCCAGCAGCTTCGGGGATGAAAAACTGTTTTTT.

This clone was seen once. The J gene is TRBJ2-2, the V gene TRBV30; D gene ambiguous. Germline values: CDR1 GTSNPN, CDR2 SVGIG (reference sequence). V lost 8 bases to trimming and J lost 2 bases, with 9 bases between them. CDR3 size: 12 residues. The CDR3 protein is CALNANTGELFF. CDR3 coding DNA: TGTGCCCTCAACGCCAACACCGGGGAGCTGTTTTTT.

This chain connects TRBV7-2 to TRBJ2-7; TRBD1 agrees at 8 bases. V dropped 5 bases and J dropped 12; count of bases not matched to a gene: 6. The CDR3 length is 11 residues. CDR1 is SGHTA, CDR2 FQGNSA, per germline. In DNA, the CDR3 is TGTGCCAGCAGCCAGGGGGCTAGCTGGTACTTC. Translating it yields CASSQGASWYF.

This CDR3 is CATSPPGTEAFF. CDR3 nucleotides: TGTGCCACCAGCCCCCCCGGGACTGAAGCTTTCTTT. This sequence joins TRBV15 and TRBJ1-1; no reliable D call. The germline gives CDR1 LNHNV, CDR2 YYDKDF (reference sequence). This CDR3 is built from 12 residues. Trimming removed 5 bases at V and 5 bases at J, with 9 bases between.